These 27 T cell receptor beta chains were all obtained from the same sample, sequenced in a study of somatic mutations in cytotoxic T cells in rheumatoid arthritis (dated by TCRdb to 2016 to 2017). Library prep was done by the immunoSEQ multiplex PCR assay. TCRdb mirrors the immuneACCESS table, restricted to in-frame sequences. Some clones are absent from its copies; in checked studies, under half trace to an unresolved V gene, and the reason for the others is unknown. The sample table shows 17,000 or so clones, and 75% to 90% are seen once. Around 7% of the sample belongs to the ten largest clones. The sample was CD8+ T cells sorted from blood. These receptors all stem from a woman aged 40 to 50 with rheumatoid arthritis.

The V and J genes are TRBV15 and TRBJ2-5; D gene unclear. The germline V and J ends were trimmed by 11 bases and 2 bases, with 18 bases remaining between them. The CDR3 loop spans 14 amino acids. Germline assignment: CDR1 LNHNV and CDR2 YYDKDF (reference sequence). In DNA, the CDR3 is TGTGCCTCCTCCGGCACTACCATACAAGAGACCCAGTACTTC. This encodes CASSGTTIQETQYF.

The V gene is TRBV14, the J gene TRBJ2-1, with TRBD1 matching 8 bases. The CDR3 spans 15 residues. The trim removed 0 bases at V and 3 bases at J, leaving 1 base unmatched. The germline gives CDR1 SGHDN, CDR2 FVKESK. In nucleotides, the CDR3 is TGTGCCAGCAGCCAAGACAGGGGGCGCTACAATGAGCAGTTCTTC. Its protein is CASSQDRGRYNEQFF.

This clone was seen only once. The rearrangement links TRBV9 to TRBJ2-1, with 10 bases lining up with TRBD1. The CDR3 has 16 amino acids. Germline assignment: CDR1 SGDLS and CDR2 YYNGEE. The ends lost 4 bases at V and 7 bases at J; junction bases unmatched: 11. The DNA of the CDR3 is TGTGCCAGCAGCATTGCCAGGGACAGGGGCCCTAATGAGCAGTTCTTC. This sequence encodes CASSIARDRGPNEQFF.

The rearrangement uses TRBV5-1 and TRBJ2-3; D possibly corresponds to TRBD2 (5 bases). CDR3 length equals 16 residues. Germline V lookup: CDR1 SGHRS, CDR2 YFSETQ. V shed 0 bases and J shed 1 base, with 12 bases lying between them. CDR3 region: CASSLVGVYGTDTQYF. DNA for the CDR3: TGCGCCAGCAGCTTGGTCGGGGTATACGGCACAGATACGCAGTATTTT.

This clone was observed a single time. This chain connects TRBV6-5 to TRBJ2-7, with D tentatively TRBD2 (6 bases). Germline CDR1 MNHEY, CDR2 SVGAGI. The CDR3 is made up of 15 amino acids. With 7 bases removed from V and 4 bases from J, the gap between germline ends came to 20 bases. As DNA, the CDR3 is TGTGCCAGCAAGGGTTCAGGAGGGAGCTGGTACGAGCAGTACTTC. Protein sequence: CASKGSGGSWYEQYF.

This chain links TRBV4-1 with TRBJ2-6; a possible D gene is TRBD2 (6 bases). Trimming took 1 base from V and 1 from J, leaving 17 bases between them. This CDR3 region has 19 residues. CDR1 is MGHRA, CDR2 YSYEKL, per germline. The CDR3 here is CASSQAYLNGGSGANVLTF. The CDR3 region has the DNA TGCGCCAGCAGCCAAGCGTACTTAAATGGGGGGTCTGGGGCCAACGTCCTGACTTTC.

The chain carries TRBV19 and TRBJ1-1; D unresolved. The CDR3 is made up of 11 amino acids. Germline lookup yields CDR1 LNHDA and CDR2 SQIVND (reference sequence). V shed 3 bases and J shed 9 bases, with 8 bases lying between them. The CDR3 sequence is CASSMGHQAFF. The CDR3 DNA sequence: TGTGCCAGTAGTATGGGCCATCAAGCTTTCTTT.

As DNA, the CDR3 is TGTGCCAGCAGTTCCCTTGCGGCGCGGCCCCAAGAGACCCAGTACTTC. It codes for CASSSLAARPQETQYF. V is TRBV6-5 and J is TRBJ2-5; D gene uncertain. Per germline, CDR1 MNHEY and CDR2 SVGAGI. The length of the CDR3 is 16 residues. The V end was cut by 4 bases, the J end by 1 base, with 16 bases between.

The chain combines TRBV30 with TRBJ2-4; 11 nucleotides agree with TRBD2. From germline, CDR1 is GTSNPN and CDR2 SVGIG (reference sequence). The ends lost 5 bases at V and 6 bases at J; junction bases unmatched: 6. The CDR3 consists of 14 residues. CDR3 amino acids: CAWGVGTSGNIQYF. The CDR3 region has the DNA TGTGCCTGGGGGGTGGGGACTAGCGGAAACATTCAGTACTTC. Together with reference TRBV30 and TRBJ2-4, the CDR3 gives the full variable domain: SQTIHQWPATLVQPVGSPLSLECTVEGTSNPNLYWYRQAAGRGLQLLFYSVGIGQISSEVPQNLSASRPQDRQFILSSKKLLLSDSGFYLCAWGVGTSGNIQYFGAGTRLSVL.

This clone has only one observation. The chain uses TRBV7-6 and TRBJ2-1; a possible D gene is TRBD1 (7 bases). V lost 4 bases, J lost 2 bases, and 12 bases lay in between. The length of the CDR3 is 15 residues. Looked up from germline, CDR1 is SGHVS and CDR2 is FNYEAQ. The CDR3 loop is CASSSPGGTYNEQFF. CDR3 bases: TGTGCCAGCAGCTCCCCAGGGGGGACCTACAATGAGCAGTTCTTC.

This chain connects TRBV18 to TRBJ2-2, with D perhaps matching TRBD2 (5 bases). Trimming removed 8 bases at V and 6 bases at J, with 19 bases between. Germline V gives CDR1 KGHSH, CDR2 LQKENI. CDR3 length: 15 amino acids. This chain's CDR3 is CASGERLLDPGELFF. The CDR3 nucleotides read TGTGCCAGCGGGGAGCGATTGCTTGACCCCGGGGAGCTGTTTTTT.

The chain carries TRBV5-6 and TRBJ1-2; weak D call: TRBD1 (5 bases). The V gene lost 6 bases and the J gene lost 7 bases, with 13 bases spanning the gap. The CDR3 covers 12 residues. Looked up from germline, CDR1 is SGHDT and CDR2 is YYEEEE. Here the CDR3 DNA reads TGTGCCAGCAACCAGGGAGGAGGTGGCTACACCTTC. Amino acid sequence: CASNQGGGGYTF.

The J gene is TRBJ2-7, the V gene TRBV6-5; no firm D call. The V end was cut by 0 bases, the J end by 4 bases, with 10 bases between. This CDR3 is 14 amino acids long. Germline assignment: CDR1 MNHEY and CDR2 SVGAGI. In nucleotides, the CDR3 is TGTGCCAGCAGTTACTCGAATTCCGGTTACGAGCAGTACTTC. It codes for CASSYSNSGYEQYF.

The rearrangement links TRBV5-1 to TRBJ2-7; 10 bases are shared with TRBD2. Unmatched junction bases numbered 14, after V lost 4 bases and J lost 7 bases. CDR3 length: 16 amino acids. Germline V gene data show CDR1 as SGHRS and CDR2 as YFSETQ. CDR3: CASSPVESSGSYEQYF. CDR3 DNA: TGCGCCAGCAGCCCAGTGGAGTCTAGCGGGAGTTATGAGCAGTACTTC.

The chain links TRBV7-6 to TRBJ1-1, with D maybe TRBD1 (6 bases). CDR1 and CDR2 (germline): SGHVS, FNYEAQ. V lost 5 bases to trimming and J lost 4 bases, with 14 bases between them. This CDR3 has 14 amino acids. CDR3: CASSAGGAGTEAFF. CDR3 in DNA: TGTGCCAGCAGCGCCGGGGGGGCCGGCACTGAAGCTTTCTTT.

In regard to this clone: This CDR3 is also generated by other DNA sequences in the sample. The J gene is TRBJ2-7, the V gene TRBV6-1, with TRBD2 matching 10 bases. The CDR3 consists of 13 residues. CDR1 and CDR2 from the germline V gene are MNHNS and SASEGT. V lost 5 bases, J lost 3 bases, and 1 base stayed unmatched. CDR3 amino acids: CASSRTSGYEQYF. The DNA for the CDR3 is TGTGCCAGCAGTCGGACTAGCGGCTACGAGCAGTACTTC.

The rearrangement uses TRBV13 and TRBJ2-5; 16 bases fit TRBD2. The CDR3 contains 17 residues. Looked up from germline, CDR1 is PRHDT and CDR2 is FYEKMQ (reference sequence). J was trimmed by 2 bases and V by 4 bases; bases with no gene match: 4. CDR3 DNA sequence: TGTGCCAGCAGCTGGGGACTAGCGGGAGGGCAGCAAGAGACCCAGTACTTC. It specifies CASSWGLAGGQQETQYF. The variable domain in full, completed from reference TRBV13 and TRBJ2-5, reads AAGVIQSPRHLIKEKRETATLKCYPIPRHDTVYWYQQGPGQDPQFLISFYEKMQSDKGSIPDRFSAQQFSDYHSELNMSSLELGDSALYFCASSWGLAGGQQETQYFGPGTRLLVL.

This chain uses TRBV5-1 with TRBJ2-7; tentatively, D is TRBD1 (6 bases). There are 14 residues in the CDR3. V lost 1 base to trimming and J lost 2 bases, with 10 bases between them. Germline CDR1 is SGHRS and CDR2 is YFSETQ. In nucleotides, the CDR3 is TGCGCCAGCAGCTTGTTACAGGGTGCCTACGAGCAGTACTTC. It codes for CASSLLQGAYEQYF.

The chain has TRBV13 and TRBJ2-7, with no clear D. The CDR3 has 13 amino acids. CDR1 PRHDT and CDR2 FYEKMQ come from the germline V gene (reference sequence). Trimming removed 0 bases at V and 6 bases at J, with 9 bases between. CDR3 nucleotides: TGTGCCAGCAGCTTAGGTCCAGGCGTCGAGCAGTACTTC. Translation gives CASSLGPGVEQYF.

The sample holds a few counts of this clone. The rearrangement joins TRBV15 to TRBJ1-1, with 7 bases aligning to TRBD1. The CDR3 contains 15 residues. Germline trimming cut 2 bases from V and 0 bases from J; bases unmatched to any gene: 3. Germline V gene data show CDR1 as LNHNV and CDR2 as YYDKDF (reference sequence). For the CDR3, the DNA is TGTGCCACCAGCAGAACAGGGGACCTGAACACTGAAGCTTTCTTT. Amino acids: CATSRTGDLNTEAFF. Supplemented by reference TRBV15 and TRBJ1-1, the full variable domain reads DAMVIQNPRYQVTQFGKPVTLSCSQTLNHNVMYWYQQKSSQAPKLLFHYYDKDFNNEADTPDNFQSRRPNTSFCFLDIRSPGLGDTAMYLCATSRTGDLNTEAFFGQGTRLTVV.

This chain links TRBV4-1 with TRBJ2-7; no reliable D call. CDR1 is MGHRA, CDR2 YSYEKL, per germline. Trimming left V 0 bases short and J 2 bases short, with 8 bases between. The CDR3 totals 14 residues. The CDR3 DNA reads TGCGCCAGCAGCCAAGAGCCAAACACCTACGAGCAGTACTTC. Translation gives CASSQEPNTYEQYF.

This clone was observed once. This chain connects TRBV19 to TRBJ1-3; 8 bases match TRBD1. Per germline, CDR1 LNHDA and CDR2 SQIVND (reference sequence). CDR3 size: 15 residues. J was trimmed by 4 bases and V by 5 bases; bases with no gene match: 7. The CDR3 spells CASSDNAGGGNTIYF. CDR3 DNA: TGTGCCAGTAGTGACAACGCAGGGGGCGGAAACACCATATATTTT.

This clone was picked up a small number of times. J is TRBJ1-2 and V is TRBV4-1; D might be TRBD1 (6 bases). Germline CDR1 and CDR2: MGHRA and YSYEKL. Trimming removed 1 base from V and 7 bases from J, with 22 bases in between. The CDR3 consists of 17 residues. The CDR3 reads CASSQGLGTPSGVGYTF. The CDR3, as DNA: TGCGCCAGCAGCCAAGGTCTTGGGACACCCAGTGGTGTTGGCTACACCTTC.

The rearrangement uses TRBV5-6 and TRBJ2-7; perhaps TRBD2 as D (6 bases). The V gene's germline CDR1 is SGHDT and CDR2 YYEEEE. V was trimmed by 3 bases and J by 2 bases, leaving 9 bases between them. This CDR3 contains 13 residues. The DNA for the CDR3 is TGTGCCAGCAGCTCTCCGGGGGCCTACGAGCAGTACTTC. It codes for CASSSPGAYEQYF.

The rearrangement uses TRBV27 and TRBJ1-1; possibly TRBD1 for D (5 bases). V shed 1 base and J shed 1 base, with 10 bases lying between them. The CDR3 runs to 15 residues. Per germline, CDR1 MNHEY and CDR2 SMNVEV (reference sequence). The CDR3, as DNA: TGTGCCAGCAGTTTATGGGGCAGGCCGAACACTGAAGCTTTCTTT. Translating it yields CASSLWGRPNTEAFF.

The chain couples TRBV11-1 to TRBJ1-1, with TRBD1 matching over 9 bases. J gave up 0 bases and V 8 bases, and 7 bases lay outside the gene matches. The CDR3 contains 15 residues. Germline CDR1 and CDR2: SGHAT and FQDESV (reference sequence). The CDR3 nucleotides read TGTGCCAGCTCCCGGACAGGGGCTATGAACACTGAAGCTTTCTTT. Translation gives CASSRTGAMNTEAFF.

This chain connects TRBV9 to TRBJ1-1; D gene ambiguous. The CDR3 sequence is 18 residues long. V was cut by 0 bases and J by 7 bases, with 25 bases left in between. The germline gives CDR1 SGDLS, CDR2 YYNGEE. CDR3 bases: TGTGCCAGCAGCGTAGAAGAGGTTATAGGTATCCCGGTGGGTGAAGCTTTCTTT. It translates to CASSVEEVIGIPVGEAFF. The full variable domain, its missing parts supplied by reference TRBV9 and TRBJ1-1, is DSGVTQTPKHLITATGQRVTLRCSPRSGDLSVYWYQQSLDQGLQFLIQYYNGEERAKGNILERFSAQQFPDLHSELNLSSLELGDSALYFCASSVEEVIGIPVGEAFFGQGTRLTVV.